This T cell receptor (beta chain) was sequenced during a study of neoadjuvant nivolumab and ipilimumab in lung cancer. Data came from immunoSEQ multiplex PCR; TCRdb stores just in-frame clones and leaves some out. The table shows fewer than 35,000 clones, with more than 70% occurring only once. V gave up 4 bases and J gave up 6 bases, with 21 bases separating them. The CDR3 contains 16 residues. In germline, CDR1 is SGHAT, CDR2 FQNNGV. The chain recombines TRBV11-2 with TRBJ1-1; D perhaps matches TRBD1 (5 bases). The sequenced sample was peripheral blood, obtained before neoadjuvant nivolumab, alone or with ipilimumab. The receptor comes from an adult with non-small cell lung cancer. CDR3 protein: CASSSPYRGRAAEAFF. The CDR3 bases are TGTGCCAGCAGCTCGCCTTATAGGGGCAGGGCCGCTGAAGCTTTCTTT.